A selection of T cell receptor beta chains follows, all from one sample in a study of beta chain features in type 1 diabetes. TCRdb keeps only in-frame clones here, not all; method: immunoSEQ multiplex PCR. The sample includes about 320,000 clones, 11% to 15% seen only once; the top ten take 5.5% to 7.5%. Sequencing was carried out using central memory CD4+ T cells from blood. The origin of the receptors is a young man in good health. The conserved cysteine and the conserved F or W are not part of the CDR3 here. Fields, in order: D gene, J gene, V gene, CDR3 protein. A D gene is named only where the DNA matches it firmly.

.	TRBJ1-6	TRBV27	ASRWTARSPLH
.	TRBJ1-5	TRBV13	ASSASGGAGQPQH
.	TRBJ2-3	TRBV18	ASSVRADETDTQY
TRBD1	TRBJ1-1	TRBV6-1	ASTLQGATEAF
.	TRBJ1-1	TRBV29-1	SVVPPAGGAF
.	TRBJ1-2	TRBV5-6	ASSSVRAGHGYT
.	TRBJ2-1	TRBV11-2	ASSFPRTKQF
TRBD2	TRBJ2-3	TRBV7-8	ASSLSGAGGPDTQY
TRBD2	TRBJ2-3	TRBV7-2	ASSWTSGSTDTQY
.	TRBJ1-4	TRBV10-3	AISEKTATNEKLF
.	TRBJ1-1	TRBV7-9	ASSSHTEAF
.	TRBJ2-7	TRBV2	ASSLTPGQPGYEQY
.	TRBJ2-5	TRBV4-3	ASSQDAGMGTQY
.	TRBJ1-2	TRBV6-1	ASSEGTDYYGHT
TRBD1	TRBJ2-3	TRBV5-1	ASTLPDRTDTQY
.	TRBJ2-1	TRBV5-1	ASSLVGTGDEQF
TRBD2	TRBJ2-3	TRBV9	ASSATSGRDTQY
.	TRBJ1-2	TRBV5-6	ASSLGPGRSGYT
TRBD1	TRBJ2-1	TRBV5-1	ASSHGQGGEQF
TRBD1	TRBJ1-6	TRBV5-6	ASSLFGQVASHSPLH
.	TRBJ1-1	TRBV5-4	ASSLPWGARNTEAF
TRBD2	TRBJ2-3	TRBV19	ASSSGTSGSSRTDTQY
.	TRBJ2-3	TRBV10-3	AISGSITDTQY
.	TRBJ2-7	TRBV19	ASIEGKKQY
TRBD1	TRBJ2-5	TRBV11-3	ASSSGTGGWTQY
.	TRBJ1-1	TRBV18	ASSPGQNTEAF
.	TRBJ2-3	TRBV11-3	ASSSGLATDTQY
.	TRBJ2-1	TRBV7-9	ASSFSEGGSNEQF
.	TRBJ2-1	TRBV5-4	ASSQFFRQVVGEQF
TRBD2	TRBJ2-1	TRBV4-2	ASSWATKTSGRNEQF
.	TRBJ1-2	TRBV4-2	ASSQDPWSGIYGYT
.	TRBJ2-3	TRBV7-3	ASSRGASTDTQY